Each of the 9 T cell receptor beta chains below was sequenced from the same sample in a study of metastatic and nonmetastatic thyroid tumors. With MiXCR, TCRdb called clones anew from the PCR reads. The table records around 34,000 clones, 15% of them present only once. Each patient went into thyroid surgery without having received any treatment. Source material: blood. These receptor sequences come from a male donor with papillary thyroid cancer or a benign thyroid nodule (not recorded which). Some clones in this sample may be carry-over from other donors' samples.

There are many counts of this clone. One junction end disagrees with the germline gene, perhaps due to a read error. The chain couples TRBV18 to TRBJ2-7; D may be TRBD2 (5 bases). The CDR3 loop spans 12 amino acids. The germline CDR1 and CDR2 sequences are KGHSH and LQKENI. The chain's CDR3 is CASSSSSCEQYF. CDR3 bases: TGTGCCAGCTCCTCTAGCTCCTGCGAGCAGTACTTC.

This clone was picked up many times. The V gene is TRBV9, the J gene TRBJ1-2, with D uncertain. V was trimmed by 0 bases and J by 0 bases, leaving 9 bases between them. The CDR3 loop spans 15 amino acids. The germline gives CDR1 SGDLS, CDR2 YYNGEE. CDR3 nucleotide sequence: TGTGCCAGCAGCGTAGGGCGGATCCCTAACTATGGCTACACCTTC. This encodes CASSVGRIPNYGYTF.

This clone has at least ten counts. The chain has TRBV19 and TRBJ2-1; possible D gene TRBD2, 6 bases. The germline V gene encodes CDR1 LNHDA and CDR2 SQIVND (reference sequence). V lost 5 bases and J lost 7, with 12 bases in between. The CDR3 has 13 residues. The CDR3 sequence is CASSLQGLNEQFF. CDR3 bases: TGTGCCAGTAGTCTTCAGGGACTGAATGAGCAGTTCTTC.

This clone has at least ten counts. This sample includes further DNA sequences coding for the same CDR3. The rearrangement uses TRBV20-1 and TRBJ2-7, with 9 nucleotides matching TRBD2. The CDR3 is 15 amino acids. The J segment lost 3 bases and the V segment lost 5 bases, leaving 11 bases of the junction unmatched. Germline CDR1 reads DFQATT; CDR2 reads SNEGSKA (reference sequence). The CDR3 DNA follows: TGCAGTGCTCTCTCCCCTGCTAGCGGGATCTACGAGCAGTACTTC. Its translation: CSALSPASGIYEQYF.

This clone appeared a few times. Given a much more abundant clone one base away, this may be a read error. Since no conserved phenylalanine or tryptophan closes the CDR3, a read error is the likely cause. The DNA is omitted, as the CDR3 cannot be located on it reliably, and the CDR3 follows TCRdb's listing. This chain links TRBV20-1 with TRBJ2-5; the D call TRBD2 from the table was never checked on the DNA. Germline V gene sequence: CDR1 DFQATT, CDR2 SNEGSKA (reference sequence). The length of the CDR3 is 11 amino acids, counting both ends. CDR3 sequence: CSARSGGGLYS.

As concerns this clone: A read error may account for a junction end that differs from germline. The chain carries TRBV20-1 and TRBJ1-2, with unresolved D. The CDR3 length is 11 residues. In germline, CDR1 is DFQATT, CDR2 SNEGSKA (reference sequence). The CDR3 loop is CSARDRHGYNF. Here the CDR3 DNA reads TGCAGTGCTAGAGATCGGCATGGCTACAATTTC.

This clone has a handful of counts. A much larger clone sits a single nucleotide away, making a read error possible. The rearrangement uses TRBV10-3 and TRBJ2-1; weak D call: TRBD1 (5 bases). With 7 bases removed from V and 4 bases from J, the gap between germline ends came to 11 bases. The germline CDR1 and CDR2 sequences are ENHRY and SYGVKD. This CDR3 has 13 amino acids. This CDR3 reads CAINDGHYNEQFF. The CDR3 region has the DNA TGTGCCATCAACGATGGACATTACAATGAGCAGTTCTTC.

This clone showed up many times. The chain is built from TRBV3-1 and TRBJ2-5; TRBD1 is a possible D gene (5 bases). V gave up 3 bases and J gave up 5 bases, with 13 bases separating them. CDR3 size: 14 residues. Germline CDR1 and CDR2: LGHDT and YNNKEL (reference sequence). CDR3 sequence reads: CASSHPKGRETQYF. The CDR3 region has the DNA TGTGCCAGCAGCCACCCTAAGGGGCGGGAGACCCAGTACTTC.

This clone was picked up many times. The V and J genes are TRBV20-1 and TRBJ2-3, with D perhaps TRBD2 (6 bases). Per the germline V gene, CDR1 is DFQATT and CDR2 is SNEGSKA (reference sequence). This CDR3 comprises 14 residues. The V end was cut by 4 bases, the J end by 4 bases, with 15 bases between. As DNA, the CDR3 is TGCAGTGCTACCCTAGCGAGAGGTCCAGATACGCAGTATTTT. This gives the protein CSATLARGPDTQYF.